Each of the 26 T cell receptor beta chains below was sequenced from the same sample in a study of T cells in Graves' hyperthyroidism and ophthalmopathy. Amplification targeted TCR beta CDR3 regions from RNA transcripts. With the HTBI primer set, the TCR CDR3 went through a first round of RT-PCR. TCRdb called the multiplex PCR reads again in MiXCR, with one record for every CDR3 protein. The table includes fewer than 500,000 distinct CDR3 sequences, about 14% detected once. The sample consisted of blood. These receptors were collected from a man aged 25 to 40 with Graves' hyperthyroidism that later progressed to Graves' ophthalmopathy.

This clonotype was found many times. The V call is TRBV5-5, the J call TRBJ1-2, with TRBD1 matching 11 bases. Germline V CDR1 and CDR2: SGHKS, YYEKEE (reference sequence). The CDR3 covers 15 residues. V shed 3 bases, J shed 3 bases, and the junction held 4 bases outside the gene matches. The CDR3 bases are TGTGCCAGCAGCTCAGGACAGGGGGCGCACTATGGCTACACCTTC. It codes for CASSSGQGAHYGYTF.

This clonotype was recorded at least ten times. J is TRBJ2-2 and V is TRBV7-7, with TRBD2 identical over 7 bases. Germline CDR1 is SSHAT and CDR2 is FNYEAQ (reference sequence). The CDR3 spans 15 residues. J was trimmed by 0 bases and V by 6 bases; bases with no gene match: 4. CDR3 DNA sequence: TGTGCCAGCAGGCGGGAGCTATCGAACACCGGGGAGCTGTTTTTT. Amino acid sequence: CASRRELSNTGELFF.

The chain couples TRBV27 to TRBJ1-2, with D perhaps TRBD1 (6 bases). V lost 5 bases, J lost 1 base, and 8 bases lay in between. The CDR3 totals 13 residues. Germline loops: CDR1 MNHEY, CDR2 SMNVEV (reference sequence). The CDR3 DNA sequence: TGTGCCAGCAGTCAGGGACATAACTATGGCTACACCTTC. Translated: CASSQGHNYGYTF.

The CDR3 DNA reads TGTGCCAGCAGTCCAGGCCTTAGGGAAGAAAAACTGTTTTTT. This translates into CASSPGLREEKLFF. The V gene is TRBV12-3 or TRBV12-4, the J gene TRBJ1-4, with D hard to call. Trimming took 5 bases from V and 8 from J, leaving 15 bases between them. The CDR3 totals 14 residues.

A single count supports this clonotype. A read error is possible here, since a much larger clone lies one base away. CDR3 nucleotide sequence: TGTGCCAGCAGCCAAAGCGTAAGCGTAGGCGAGCAGTACTTC. This codes for CASSQSVSVGEQYF. The V call is TRBV3-1, the J call TRBJ2-7; D remains unclear. The CDR3 totals 14 residues. Germline CDR1 is LGHDT and CDR2 is YNNKEL (reference sequence). Trimming removed 2 bases from V and 6 bases from J, with 14 bases in between.

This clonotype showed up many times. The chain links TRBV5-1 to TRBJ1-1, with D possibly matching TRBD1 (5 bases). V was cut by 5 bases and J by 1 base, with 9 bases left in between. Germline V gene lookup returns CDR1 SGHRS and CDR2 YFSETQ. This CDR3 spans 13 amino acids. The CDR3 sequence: CASREQANTEAFF. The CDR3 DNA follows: TGCGCCAGCAGGGAACAGGCGAACACTGAAGCTTTCTTT.

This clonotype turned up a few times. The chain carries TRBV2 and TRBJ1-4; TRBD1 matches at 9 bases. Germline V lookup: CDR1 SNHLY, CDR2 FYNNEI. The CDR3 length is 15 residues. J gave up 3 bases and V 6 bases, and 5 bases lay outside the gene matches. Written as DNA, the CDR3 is TGTGCCAGCAGGGACAGGGGACGGGCTAATGAAAAACTGTTTTTT. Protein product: CASRDRGRANEKLFF.

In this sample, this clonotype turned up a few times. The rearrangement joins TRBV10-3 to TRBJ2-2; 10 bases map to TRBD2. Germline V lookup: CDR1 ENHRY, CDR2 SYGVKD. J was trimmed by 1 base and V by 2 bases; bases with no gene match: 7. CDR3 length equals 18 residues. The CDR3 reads CAISEHLAGAMNTGELFF. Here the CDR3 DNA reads TGTGCCATCAGTGAGCACCTAGCGGGGGCAATGAACACCGGGGAGCTGTTTTTT.

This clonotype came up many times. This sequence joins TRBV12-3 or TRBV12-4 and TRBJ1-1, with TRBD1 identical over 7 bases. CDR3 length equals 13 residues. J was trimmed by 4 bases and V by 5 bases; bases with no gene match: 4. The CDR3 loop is CASSKGAGTEAFF. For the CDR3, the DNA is TGTGCCAGCAGTAAGGGGGCAGGCACTGAAGCTTTCTTT.

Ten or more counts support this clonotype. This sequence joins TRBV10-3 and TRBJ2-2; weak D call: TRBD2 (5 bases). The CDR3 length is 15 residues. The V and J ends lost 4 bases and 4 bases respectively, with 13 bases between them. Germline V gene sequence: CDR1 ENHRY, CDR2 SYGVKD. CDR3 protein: CAISGGRTFTGELFF. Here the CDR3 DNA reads TGTGCCATCAGTGGCGGGCGAACCTTCACCGGGGAGCTGTTTTTT.

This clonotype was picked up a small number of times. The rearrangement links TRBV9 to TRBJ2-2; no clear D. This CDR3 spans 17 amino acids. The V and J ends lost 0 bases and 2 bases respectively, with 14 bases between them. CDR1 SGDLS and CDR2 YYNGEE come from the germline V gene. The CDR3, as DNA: TGTGCCAGCAGCGTAGCCGTCGGAGCGCATAACACCGGGGAGCTGTTTTTT. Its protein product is CASSVAVGAHNTGELFF.

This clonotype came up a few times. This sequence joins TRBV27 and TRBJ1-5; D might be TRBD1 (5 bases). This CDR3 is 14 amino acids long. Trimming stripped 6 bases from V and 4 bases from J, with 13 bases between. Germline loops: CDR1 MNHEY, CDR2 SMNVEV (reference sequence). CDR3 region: CASRRQGANQPQHF. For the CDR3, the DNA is TGTGCCAGCAGGAGGCAGGGAGCTAATCAGCCCCAGCATTTT.

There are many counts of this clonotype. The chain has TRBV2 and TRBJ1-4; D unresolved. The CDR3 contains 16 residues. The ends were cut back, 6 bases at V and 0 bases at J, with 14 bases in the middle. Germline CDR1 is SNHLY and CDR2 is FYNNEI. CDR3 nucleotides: TGTGCCAGCAGCACCGGATCCAGAACAACTAATGAAAAACTGTTTTTT. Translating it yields CASSTGSRTTNEKLFF.

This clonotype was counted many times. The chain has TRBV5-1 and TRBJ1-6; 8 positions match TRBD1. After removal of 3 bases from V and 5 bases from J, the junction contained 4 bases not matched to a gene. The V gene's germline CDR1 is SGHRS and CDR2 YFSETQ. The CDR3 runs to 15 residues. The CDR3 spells CASSWRTGNNSPLHF. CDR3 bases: TGCGCCAGCAGCTGGCGGACAGGGAATAATTCACCCCTCCACTTT.

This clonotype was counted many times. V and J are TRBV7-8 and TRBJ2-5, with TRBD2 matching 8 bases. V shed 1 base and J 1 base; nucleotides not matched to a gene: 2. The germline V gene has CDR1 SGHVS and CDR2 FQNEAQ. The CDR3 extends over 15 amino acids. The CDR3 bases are TGTGCCAGCAGCTTAGATCGGGGGGGCCAAGAGACCCAGTACTTC. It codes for CASSLDRGGQETQYF.

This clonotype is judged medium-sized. Written as DNA, the CDR3 is TGTGCCAGCAGCCCCGCCAGGACTACCTACGAGCAGTACTTC. This codes for CASSPARTTYEQYF. The V and J genes are TRBV12-3 or TRBV12-4 and TRBJ2-7, with a possible D match to TRBD2 (6 bases). CDR3 size: 14 residues. Trimming took 6 bases from V and 2 from J, leaving 14 bases between them.

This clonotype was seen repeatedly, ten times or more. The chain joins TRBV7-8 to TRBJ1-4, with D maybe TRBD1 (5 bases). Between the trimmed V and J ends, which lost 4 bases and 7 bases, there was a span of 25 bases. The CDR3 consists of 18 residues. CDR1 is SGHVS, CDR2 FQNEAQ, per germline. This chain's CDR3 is CASSSYPVKGARSEKLFF. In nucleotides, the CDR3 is TGTGCCAGCAGCTCCTACCCAGTGAAAGGGGCCCGGAGTGAAAAACTGTTTTTT. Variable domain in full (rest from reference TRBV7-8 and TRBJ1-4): GAGVSQSPRYKVAKRGQDVALRCDPISGHVSLFWYQQALGQGPEFLTYFQNEAQLDKSGLPSDRFFAERPEGSVSTLKIQRTQQEDSAVYLCASSSYPVKGARSEKLFFGSGTQLSVL.

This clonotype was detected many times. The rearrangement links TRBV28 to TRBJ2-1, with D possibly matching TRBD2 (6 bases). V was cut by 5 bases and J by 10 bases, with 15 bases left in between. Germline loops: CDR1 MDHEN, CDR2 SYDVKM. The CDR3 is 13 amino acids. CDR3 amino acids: CASSGGTETEQFF. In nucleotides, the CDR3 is TGTGCCAGCAGTGGAGGGACGGAGACGGAGCAGTTCTTC.

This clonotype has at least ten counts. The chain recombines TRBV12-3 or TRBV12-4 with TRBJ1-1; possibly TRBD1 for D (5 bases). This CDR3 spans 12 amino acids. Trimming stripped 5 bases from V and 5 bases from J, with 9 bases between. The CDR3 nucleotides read TGTGCCAGCAGTACTGACAGTACTGAAGCTTTCTTT. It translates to CASSTDSTEAFF.

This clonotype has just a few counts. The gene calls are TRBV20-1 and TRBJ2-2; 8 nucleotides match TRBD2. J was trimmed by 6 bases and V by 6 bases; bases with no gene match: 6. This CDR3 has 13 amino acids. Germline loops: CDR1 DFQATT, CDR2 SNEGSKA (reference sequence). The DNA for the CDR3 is TGCAGTGCCCGGGGGGGGACTGCCGGGGAGCTGTTTTTT. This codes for CSARGGTAGELFF.

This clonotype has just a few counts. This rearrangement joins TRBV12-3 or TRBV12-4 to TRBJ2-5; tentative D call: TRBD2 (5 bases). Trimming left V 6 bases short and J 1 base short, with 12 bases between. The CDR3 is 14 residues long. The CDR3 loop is CASRTPGSQETQYF. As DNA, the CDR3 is TGTGCCAGCAGGACTCCGGGGAGCCAAGAGACCCAGTACTTC.

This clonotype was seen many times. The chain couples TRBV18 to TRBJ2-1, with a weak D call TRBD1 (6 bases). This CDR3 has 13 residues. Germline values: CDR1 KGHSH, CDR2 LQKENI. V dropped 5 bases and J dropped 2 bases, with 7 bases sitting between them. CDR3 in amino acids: CASSSGAYNEQFF. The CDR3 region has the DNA TGTGCCAGCTCATCAGGGGCCTACAATGAGCAGTTCTTC.

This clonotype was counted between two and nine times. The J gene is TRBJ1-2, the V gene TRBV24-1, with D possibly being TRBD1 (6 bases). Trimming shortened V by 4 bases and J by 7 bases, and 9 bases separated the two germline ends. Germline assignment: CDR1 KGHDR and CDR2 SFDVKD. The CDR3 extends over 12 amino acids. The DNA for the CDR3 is TGTGCCACCAGTGAAGGGGGGCGTGGCTACACCTTC. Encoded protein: CATSEGGRGYTF.

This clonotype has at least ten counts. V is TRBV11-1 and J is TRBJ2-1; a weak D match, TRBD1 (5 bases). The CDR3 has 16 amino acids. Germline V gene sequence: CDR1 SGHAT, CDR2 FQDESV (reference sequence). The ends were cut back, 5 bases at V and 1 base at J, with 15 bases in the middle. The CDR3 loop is CASSPRTTRSYNEQFF. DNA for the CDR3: TGTGCCAGCAGCCCAAGGACAACACGATCCTACAATGAGCAGTTCTTC.

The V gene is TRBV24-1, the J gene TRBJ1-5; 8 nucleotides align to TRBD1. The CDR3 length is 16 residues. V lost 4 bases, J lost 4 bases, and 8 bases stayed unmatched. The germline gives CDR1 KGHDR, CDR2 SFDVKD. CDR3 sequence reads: CATSEPDRVCNQPQHF. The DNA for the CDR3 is TGTGCCACCAGTGAGCCGGACAGGGTGTGTAATCAGCCCCAGCATTTT.

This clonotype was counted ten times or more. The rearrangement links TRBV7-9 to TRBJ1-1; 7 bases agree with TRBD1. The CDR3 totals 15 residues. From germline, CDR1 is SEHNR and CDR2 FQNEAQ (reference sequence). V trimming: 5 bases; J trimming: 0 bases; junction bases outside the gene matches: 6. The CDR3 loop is CASSPTGTVNTEAFF. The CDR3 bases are TGTGCCAGCAGCCCTACCGGGACAGTGAACACTGAAGCTTTCTTT.